A single sample gave rise to the 8 T cell receptor beta chains below, sequenced in a study of technical replicates of blood from a few donors. TCRdb's table, derived via immunoSEQ multiplex PCR, lists solely in-frame clones and lacks some. The sample holds about 98,000 clones, 90% to 96% seen once. The sample comprised T cells isolated from PBMCs. These receptors were collected from a human donor in good health.

This chain links TRBV6-4 with TRBJ1-2, with D perhaps TRBD1 (5 bases). V lost 0 bases, J lost 5 bases, and 19 bases lay in between. The CDR3 is made up of 17 amino acids. Germline V gives CDR1 MRHNA, CDR2 SNTAGT. In nucleotides, the CDR3 is TGTGCCAGCAGTGACTCGACCCTATCAACTGGACAATATGGCTACACCTTC. Amino acid sequence: CASSDSTLSTGQYGYTF.

This rearrangement joins TRBV19 to TRBJ1-3; D ambiguous. Germline V CDR1 and CDR2: LNHDA, SQIVND (reference sequence). V was cut by 7 bases and J by 2 bases, with 12 bases left in between. The CDR3 spans 14 residues. Here the CDR3 DNA reads TGTGCCAGTACTCCGAGCCAAGCTGGAAACACCATATATTTT. This translates into CASTPSQAGNTIYF.

The chain recombines TRBV5-1 with TRBJ2-7; 7 nucleotides match TRBD1. Germline V gene data show CDR1 as SGHRS and CDR2 as YFSETQ. Germline trimming cut 5 bases from V and 0 bases from J; bases unmatched to any gene: 11. The CDR3 covers 16 residues. The CDR3 protein is CASRWTQTGLSYEQYF. The CDR3 DNA is TGCGCCAGCAGATGGACCCAGACAGGGCTCTCCTACGAGCAGTACTTC.

This clone was detected once. The chain couples TRBV19 to TRBJ1-4, with TRBD1 identical over 7 bases. The CDR3 loop spans 15 amino acids. CDR1 and CDR2 from the germline V gene are LNHDA and SQIVND (reference sequence). Trimming at V came to 4 bases and at J to 3 bases, leaving 5 bases not matched to a gene. CDR3 in amino acids: CASSNRGSANEKLFF. The CDR3 nucleotides read TGTGCCAGTAGTAACAGGGGATCGGCTAATGAAAAACTGTTTTTT.

This chain joins TRBV29-1 and TRBJ1-3; D not resolved. V lost 5 bases to trimming and J lost 0 bases, with 14 bases between them. The CDR3 consists of 15 residues. Germline CDR1 is SQVTM and CDR2 is ANQGSEA. CDR3 bases: TGCAGCGTTAAGGCAGGTCCAAGCTCTGGAAACACCATATATTTT. Protein sequence: CSVKAGPSSGNTIYF.

The chain joins TRBV6-1 to TRBJ1-1, with D possibly being TRBD1 (6 bases). Trimming took 3 bases from V and 0 from J, leaving 17 bases between them. This CDR3 contains 17 residues. Germline V gene sequence: CDR1 MNHNS, CDR2 SASEGT. CDR3: CASSEPSYRVMNTEAFF. CDR3 coding DNA: TGTGCCAGCAGTGAGCCCTCCTACAGGGTTATGAACACTGAAGCTTTCTTT.

V gene TRBV19 combines with J gene TRBJ1-5; D perhaps matches TRBD1 (6 bases). Between the trimmed V and J ends, which lost 6 bases and 4 bases, there was a span of 19 bases. This CDR3 region has 16 residues. Germline V gene sequence: CDR1 LNHDA, CDR2 SQIVND (reference sequence). As DNA, the CDR3 is TGTGCCAGTAGCCCCGTCGACAGGTTGGGAAATCAGCCCCAGCATTTT. It encodes CASSPVDRLGNQPQHF.

The J gene is TRBJ2-7, the V gene TRBV28; a possible D gene is TRBD2 (6 bases). Per germline, CDR1 MDHEN and CDR2 SYDVKM. Trimming removed 4 bases at V and 2 bases at J, with 18 bases between. The CDR3 loop spans 16 amino acids. CDR3 residues: CASSSAMGGRAYEQYF. The CDR3 coding sequence is TGTGCCAGCAGTTCGGCAATGGGGGGAAGGGCCTACGAGCAGTACTTC.